A selection of T cell receptor beta chains follows, all from one sample in a study of blood T cell repertoires in COVID-19. TCRdb's copy holds only in-frame clones and misses some; the assay was immunoSEQ multiplex PCR. The sample shows 40,000 or so clones, more than 80% of them seen only once. Sequencing input: peripheral blood. The receptors originated from a man between 60 and 75 years old with acute or convalescent COVID-19. Both conserved end residues are part of each CDR3. A D gene is named only where the DNA matches it firmly. The size entry is marked missing in some rows and otherwise reads once, few, many or a size class.

j_call	d_call	v_call	clone_size	cdr3_aa	cdr3_nt
TRBJ1-2	TRBD1	TRBV28	.	CASSLRGQGAQGYTF	TGTGCCAGCAGTTTAAGAGGACAGGGGGCGCAGGGCTACACCTTC
TRBJ2-3	TRBD2	TRBV7-6	.	CASSLGSGATDTQYF	TGTGCCAGCAGCTTAGGTAGCGGGGCCACAGATACGCAGTATTTT
TRBJ2-7	.	TRBV7-7	.	CASSLGASYEQYF	TGTGCTAGCAGCTTAGGGGCATCCTACGAGCAGTACTTC
TRBJ2-1	TRBD1	TRBV5-1	once	CASSQGVSYNEQFF	TGCGCCAGCAGCCAGGGGGTATCGTACAATGAGCAGTTCTTC
TRBJ2-5	TRBD2	TRBV5-1	.	CASRPSGGIGETQYF	TGCGCCAGCCGCCCCTCCGGGGGGATAGGGGAGACCCAGTACTTC
TRBJ2-5	.	TRBV6-5	.	CASSDKLSIWKTQYF	TGTGCCAGCAGCGACAAACTCAGCATATGGAAGACCCAGTACTTC
TRBJ2-3	TRBD1	TRBV18	once	CASSPRQGGDTQYF	TGTGCCAGCTCACCACGACAGGGGGGAGATACGCAGTATTTT
TRBJ2-3	TRBD2	TRBV7-2	.	CASRGLAGGTDTQYF	TGTGCCAGCAGGGGACTAGCGGGGGGAACAGATACGCAGTATTTT
TRBJ2-5	TRBD1	TRBV9	few	CASSQADSPGQGPRKTQYF	TGTGCCAGCAGCCAAGCAGACTCCCCGGGACAGGGACCGCGAAAGACCCAGTACTTC
TRBJ1-5	.	TRBV28	.	CATDASGAQPQHF	TGTGCCACCGACGCCTCAGGGGCTCAGCCCCAGCATTTT
TRBJ2-7	.	TRBV9	.	CASSVDLGYSYEQYF	TGTGCCAGCAGCGTAGACCTCGGGTATTCCTACGAGCAGTACTTC
TRBJ1-4	.	TRBV7-2	.	CASNLEGGVGEKLFF	TGTGCCAGCAACCTAGAGGGGGGGGTCGGTGAAAAACTGTTTTTT
TRBJ2-2	.	TRBV5-1	once	CASSLARGNTGELFF	TGCGCCAGCAGCTTGGCCAGGGGTAACACCGGGGAGCTGTTTTTT
TRBJ2-7	TRBD1	TRBV12-3/TRBV12-4	.	CASTLDRWNEQYF	TGTGCCAGCACGTTGGACAGGTGGAACGAGCAGTACTTC